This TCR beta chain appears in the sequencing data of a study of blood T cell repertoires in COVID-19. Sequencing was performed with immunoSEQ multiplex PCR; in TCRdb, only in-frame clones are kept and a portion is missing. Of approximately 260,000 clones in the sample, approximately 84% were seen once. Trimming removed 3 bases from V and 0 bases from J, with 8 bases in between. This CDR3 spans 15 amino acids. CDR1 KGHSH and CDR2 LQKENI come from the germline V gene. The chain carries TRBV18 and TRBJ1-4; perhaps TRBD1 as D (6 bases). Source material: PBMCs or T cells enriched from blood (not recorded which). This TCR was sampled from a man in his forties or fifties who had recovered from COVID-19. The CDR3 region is CASSPRTATNEKLFF. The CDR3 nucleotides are TGTGCCAGCTCACCGCGGACAGCAACTAATGAAAAACTGTTTTTT.